The source of this T cell receptor beta chain is a study of T cells in women clearing cervical HPV infection. Study-level background: Case blood was drawn when the lesion was first found; control blood after infection became undetectable. Study conclusions and caveats: CIN3+ cases had significantly higher TCR repertoire richness than controls, but evenness did not differ. Combining TCR richness with V gene abundances gave approximately 0.8 AUC.

TCR beta CDR3 amplified by multiplex PCR from roughly 1,100 ng genomic DNA. Repertoires were generated with immunoSEQ multiplex PCR, while TCRdb's copy carries only in-frame clones and drops some. Its table records roughly 13,000 clones. This CDR3 has 14 amino acids. Germline V CDR1 and CDR2: SNHLY, FYNNEI. The V gene lost 7 bases and the J gene lost 5 bases, with 17 bases spanning the gap. As to this clone: Its antigen is not known. The read ends 3 residues early relative to the CDR3; the germline J gene fills the gap.

Material for sequencing was blood buffy coat. The V call is TRBV2, the J call TRBJ1-1; D ambiguous. The sequence was collected from a woman aged 18 to 75 with a cervical HPV16 infection that either progressed to CIN3+ or cleared (not recorded which). The sequenced CDR3 bases are TGTGCCAGCACCCGAGGACGGGGAGGAACTGAA. Translation: CASTRGRGGTE. The CDR3 in full is CASTRGRGGTEAFF.